This T cell receptor (beta chain) was identified during a study of T cells after posttransplantation cyclophosphamide. Clones were read by immunoSEQ multiplex PCR, and TCRdb kept only the in-frame ones, dropping some. This table has 15,000 to 20,000 clones, around 94% appearing once. This CDR3 spans 12 amino acids. The germline V gene encodes CDR1 SGHAT and CDR2 FQNNGV. V was shortened by 5 bases and J by 3 bases, with 4 bases between the two germline ends. The naive gate required viable CD3+CD4+ or CD3+CD8+ cells with CCR7+CD45RA+CD45RO-CD95-CD27+CD28+ phenotype. The sequence derives from a woman aged 50 to 60 in good health and a related stem cell transplant donor. The genes are TRBV11-2 and TRBJ2-2; no reliable D call. The sample comprised naive CD4+ T cells sorted from blood. The CDR3 sequence is CASSLYTGELFF. The DNA for the CDR3 is TGTGCCAGCAGCCTATACACCGGGGAGCTGTTTTTT. Full variable domain (rest looked up from reference TRBV11-2 and TRBJ2-2): EAGVAQSPRYKIIEKRQSVAFWCNPISGHATLYWYQQILGQGPKLLIQFQNNGVVDDSQLPKDRFSAERLKGVDSTLKIQPAKLEDSAVYLCASSLYTGELFFGEGSRLTVL.